The 12 T cell receptor beta chains listed next were all sequenced from one sample in a study of cytomegalovirus exposure and HLA in healthy donors. The PCR made use of 60 Vbeta and 13 Jbeta primers. Assay: immunoSEQ multiplex PCR; the TCRdb copy retains only in-frame clones and omits some. The sample contains 99,000 or so clones, about 80% of which appear only once. The sequencing input was PBMCs. These receptors were taken from a man in his forties in good health and CMV-seropositive.

This chain links TRBV30 with TRBJ2-1; 8 positions agree with TRBD2. The CDR3 spans 12 residues. Per the germline V gene, CDR1 is GTSNPN and CDR2 is SVGIG (reference sequence). V shed 5 bases, J shed 7 bases, and the junction held 4 bases outside the gene matches. The CDR3 reads CAWGGGRNEQFF. CDR3 sequence (DNA): TGTGCCTGGGGAGGCGGGAGGAATGAGCAGTTCTTC.

This clone turned up a few times. The chain couples TRBV10-3 to TRBJ2-7, with TRBD2 identical over 7 bases. CDR3 length: 15 amino acids. The J segment lost 2 bases and the V segment lost 0 bases, leaving 4 bases of the junction unmatched. Germline V gene sequence: CDR1 ENHRY, CDR2 SYGVKD. The CDR3 nucleotides read TGTGCCATCAGTGAGTCTTGGGGGACTACCTACGAGCAGTACTTC. Its protein product is CAISESWGTTYEQYF.

The rearrangement joins TRBV15 to TRBJ2-1; 9 bases line up with TRBD1. Looked up from germline, CDR1 is LNHNV and CDR2 is YYDKDF (reference sequence). The junction had 4 bases not matched to a gene; V was cut back by 3 bases and J by 4 bases. The CDR3 is 15 residues long. Here the CDR3 DNA reads TGTGCCACCAGCAGGGAAGACAGGGGGTACAATGAGCAGTTCTTC. The encoded protein is CATSREDRGYNEQFF.

The CDR3 is CATSSWGDRVNSPLHF. The CDR3 DNA reads TGTGCCACCAGCAGTTGGGGTGACAGGGTTAATTCACCCCTCCACTTT. The V call is TRBV15, the J call TRBJ1-6; 7 nucleotides match TRBD1. Trimming cost V 3 bases and J 6 bases; bases outside gene matches: 8. This CDR3 contains 16 residues. Germline assignment: CDR1 LNHNV and CDR2 YYDKDF (reference sequence).

The rearrangement joins TRBV19 to TRBJ2-3; TRBD2 matches at 8 bases. The CDR3 sequence is 17 residues long. J was trimmed by 0 bases and V by 0 bases; bases with no gene match: 5. Germline lookup yields CDR1 LNHDA and CDR2 SQIVND (reference sequence). The CDR3 DNA is TGTGCCAGTAGTATAGATTTAGCGGGGACTAGCACAGATACGCAGTATTTT. Residues: CASSIDLAGTSTDTQYF.

The CDR3: CASSFQTGGDEKLFF. In DNA, the CDR3 is TGTGCCAGCAGTTTCCAGACAGGGGGGGATGAAAAACTGTTTTTT. V usage is TRBV28 and J usage is TRBJ1-4, with TRBD1 identical over 9 bases. The CDR3 consists of 15 residues. J lost 6 bases, V lost 3 bases, and 5 bases had no gene match. CDR1 and CDR2 (germline): MDHEN, SYDVKM.

This clone was counted only a few times. CDR3 loop: CASSELIGGGTEAFF. In DNA, the CDR3 is TGTGCCAGCAGTGAATTGATTGGGGGAGGCACTGAAGCTTTCTTT. The chain combines TRBV25-1 with TRBJ1-1; maybe TRBD1 (5 bases). Germline CDR1 reads MGHDK; CDR2 reads SYGVNS. The V and J ends lost 1 base and 4 bases respectively, with 13 bases between them. This CDR3 region has 15 residues.

J is TRBJ2-3 and V is TRBV4-2; 12 nucleotides line up with TRBD2. The germline CDR1 and CDR2 sequences are LGHNA and YNFKEQ. This CDR3 comprises 16 residues. Trimming took 1 base from V and 3 from J; bases not matched to a gene: 2. CDR3: CASSQGTSGKTDTQYF. As DNA, the CDR3 is TGTGCCAGCAGCCAAGGGACTAGCGGGAAGACAGATACGCAGTATTTT.

The chain combines TRBV5-1 with TRBJ2-7; maybe TRBD1 (5 bases). Germline CDR1 and CDR2: SGHRS and YFSETQ. The CDR3 spans 14 residues. V gave up 0 bases and J gave up 3 bases, with 10 bases separating them. CDR3 sequence: CASSLGAGFYEQYF. The DNA of the CDR3 is TGCGCCAGCAGCTTGGGAGCAGGGTTCTACGAGCAGTACTTC.

V usage is TRBV6-5 and J usage is TRBJ1-2; 10 positions agree with TRBD1. CDR1 is MNHEY and CDR2 is SVGAGI in the germline V gene. J gave up 0 bases and V 7 bases, and 5 bases lay outside the gene matches. This CDR3 region has 15 residues. For the CDR3, the DNA is TGTGCCAGCAAGGCGGGACAGGGGACTAACTATGGCTACACCTTC. It specifies CASKAGQGTNYGYTF.

The genes are TRBV9 and TRBJ2-7; TRBD2 aligns across 13 bases. After removal of 4 bases from V and 6 bases from J, the junction contained 7 bases not matched to a gene. CDR1 is SGDLS, CDR2 YYNGEE, per germline. This CDR3 spans 15 amino acids. In DNA form, the CDR3 reads TGTGCCAGCAGCTCAGAGGGACTAGCGGGATCCGAGCAGTACTTC. It is translated as CASSSEGLAGSEQYF.

This chain uses TRBV27 with TRBJ2-1, with TRBD2 matching 9 bases. This CDR3 has 15 residues. Unmatched junction bases numbered 6, after V lost 6 bases and J lost 3 bases. Looked up from germline, CDR1 is MNHEY and CDR2 is SMNVEV (reference sequence). The CDR3 DNA follows: TGTGCCAGCAGGATAGCGGGGGTGGGCTACAATGAGCAGTTCTTC. Encoded protein: CASRIAGVGYNEQFF.